These 12 T cell receptor beta chains came from one sample sequenced in a study of PD-1 blockade in mismatch repair-deficient tumors. Using immunoSEQ multiplex PCR, the repertoire was profiled, and TCRdb retains in-frame clones only, with some absent. The profile shows about 100,000 clones, under 90% of them singletons. The sample here was peripheral blood, taken around 8 months after starting pembrolizumab. Receptor source: an adult with mismatch repair-deficient cancer.

This clone was detected once. The chain combines TRBV27 with TRBJ2-1; 8 nucleotides agree with TRBD2. The CDR3 spans 15 residues. The V gene end was trimmed by 2 bases and the J gene end by 3 bases; junction bases not matched to a gene: 3. Germline V gives CDR1 MNHEY, CDR2 SMNVEV (reference sequence). The CDR3 region is CASSLPGLDYNEQFF. CDR3 nucleotide sequence: TGTGCCAGCAGTTTACCGGGACTAGACTACAATGAGCAGTTCTTC.

V and J are TRBV5-1 and TRBJ2-7; 12 nucleotides line up with TRBD2. This CDR3 is 18 amino acids long. V lost 1 base and J lost 1; bases outside the gene matches: 9. From germline, CDR1 is SGHRS and CDR2 YFSETQ. The CDR3 nucleotides are TGCGCCAGCAGCTTGTTGACTAGCGGGAGCGGGGATTCCTACGAGCAGTACTTC. This gives the protein CASSLLTSGSGDSYEQYF.

In this sample, this clone turned up once. The chain joins TRBV19 to TRBJ2-3, with D hard to call. CDR1 and CDR2 from the germline V gene are LNHDA and SQIVND (reference sequence). The CDR3 consists of 14 residues. Trimming pared 7 bases from V and 1 base from J, leaving 12 bases between. Written as DNA, the CDR3 is TGTGCCAGTACTCCGGTGTGGGGCACAGATACGCAGTATTTT. It translates to CASTPVWGTDTQYF.

The V and J genes are TRBV18 and TRBJ2-5; 12 nucleotides match TRBD2. Per germline, CDR1 KGHSH and CDR2 LQKENI. After removal of 0 bases from V and 4 bases from J, the junction contained 15 bases not matched to a gene. The CDR3 is 20 amino acids. CDR3 protein: CASSPPSFGRLAGEGETQYF. The CDR3 DNA sequence: TGTGCCAGCTCACCACCATCTTTCGGCCGACTAGCGGGAGAGGGAGAGACCCAGTACTTC.

Only a few counts were recorded for this clone. The rearrangement uses TRBV10-2 and TRBJ2-1; TRBD1 or TRBD2 may be the D gene (5 bases each). The ends were cut back, 4 bases at V and 4 bases at J, with 17 bases in the middle. Germline CDR1 is WSHSY and CDR2 is SAAADI. CDR3 length equals 16 residues. CDR3 nucleotides: TGCGCCAGCAGTGGGGGCGTGGGAGCGGTGTACAATGAGCAGTTCTTC. This gives the protein CASSGGVGAVYNEQFF.

This chain links TRBV2 with TRBJ1-2; 9 positions match TRBD1. The junction had 4 bases not matched to a gene; V was cut back by 4 bases and J by 4 bases. Germline CDR1 reads SNHLY; CDR2 reads FYNNEI. This CDR3 is built from 14 residues. CDR3 coding DNA: TGTGCCAGCAGTGGCGAGGGACAGGGCTATGGCTACACCTTC. Protein sequence: CASSGEGQGYGYTF.

This clone has a handful of counts. J is TRBJ2-7 and V is TRBV9; TRBD2 agrees at 7 bases. CDR3 length: 13 residues. Germline V gives CDR1 SGDLS, CDR2 YYNGEE. J was trimmed by 6 bases and V by 0 bases; bases with no gene match: 3. CDR3 sequence: CASSVEPSGEQYF. DNA of the CDR3: TGTGCCAGCAGCGTAGAACCTAGCGGCGAGCAGTACTTC.

CDR3 bases: TGTGCCAGCAGCTTAGTCCGGGAGGAGACCCAGTACTTC. Translating gives CASSLVREETQYF. The rearrangement links TRBV7-2 to TRBJ2-5; D is possibly TRBD2 (6 bases). The CDR3 has 13 amino acids. V lost 1 base to trimming and J lost 5 bases, with 8 bases between them. CDR1 SGHTA and CDR2 FQGNSA come from the germline V gene.

The chain is built from TRBV6-6 and TRBJ1-1; D gene uncertain. CDR3 length equals 16 residues. Germline lookup yields CDR1 MNHNY and CDR2 SVGAGI (reference sequence). V lost 0 bases, J lost 2 bases, and 13 bases lay in between. Written as DNA, the CDR3 is TGTGCCAGCAGTTACTCGGTGTCTGGATTTAACACTGAAGCTTTCTTT. Its protein is CASSYSVSGFNTEAFF.

The rearrangement links TRBV27 to TRBJ2-7, with 10 bases aligning to TRBD1. After removal of 6 bases from V and 4 bases from J, the junction contained 9 bases not matched to a gene. There are 15 residues in the CDR3. Germline loops: CDR1 MNHEY, CDR2 SMNVEV (reference sequence). CDR3 DNA: TGTGCCAGCAGCTTACCGGGACAGGGGATATACGAGCAGTACTTC. Its protein product is CASSLPGQGIYEQYF.

CDR3: CASSLGVVGWTGYTF. DNA of the CDR3: TGTGCCAGCAGCTTGGGGGTTGTGGGTTGGACCGGCTACACCTTC. The chain employs TRBV5-4 and TRBJ1-2; D ambiguous. Germline CDR1 is SGHNT and CDR2 is YYREEE (reference sequence). CDR3 length: 15 residues. V was clipped by 0 bases and J by 8 bases, with 17 bases between them.

The chain combines TRBV29-1 with TRBJ2-3; tentative D call: TRBD1 (6 bases). CDR1 SQVTM and CDR2 ANQGSEA come from the germline V gene. The CDR3 sequence is 12 residues long. V gave up 4 bases and J gave up 8 bases, with 13 bases separating them. CDR3 protein: CSVGTATATQYF. CDR3 coding DNA: TGCAGCGTTGGGACAGCAACCGCTACGCAGTATTTT.